This TCR beta chain stems from a study of T-cell memory formation after mild COVID-19. The germline CDR1 and CDR2 sequences are SGHTA and FQGNSA. Trimming shortened V by 10 bases and J by 3 bases, and 13 bases separated the two germline ends. The CDR3 is 13 amino acids. The study, taken as a whole, reports: Those CD4+ clones that contracted were mainly in CM and EM (CD8+ ones in EMRA).

This clonotype was seen more than once but under ten times. Its target is unknown. MiXCR, applied by TCRdb to the 5' RACE reads, yields one record per CDR3 protein. The sample shows some 180,000 distinct CDR3 sequences, approximately 13% of them seen only once. The sample consisted of PBMCs or a T cell subset sorted from them (not recorded which). The chain carries TRBV7-2 and TRBJ2-1, with D possibly matching TRBD2 (6 bases). This receptor was taken from a man in his late teens or twenties who had mild COVID-19 (a few samples of this study predate the infection). Cell type and time point are not known. In DNA, the CDR3 is TGTGCCACCGCCCAGGACTACTACAATGAGCAGTTCTTC. Translated, it gives CATAQDYYNEQFF.